Listed below are T cell receptor beta chains from one sample, sequenced in a study of cytomegalovirus exposure and HLA in healthy donors. Sequencing used immunoSEQ multiplex PCR; TCRdb keeps in-frame clones, though not all of them. The sample yields 180,000 or so clones, 70% to 90% seen once. The sample was PBMCs. Source of these receptors: a man aged 18 to 30 in good health and CMV-seropositive. The conserved cysteine and the conserved F or W are not part of the CDR3 here. D genes are given only for firm matches.

CDR3 length,D gene,V gene,J gene,CDR3 protein
13,NA,TRBV4-1,TRBJ2-7,ASSQDQGQPYEQY
13,TRBD1,TRBV23-1,TRBJ1-4,ASSQRGQGSPKLF
12,NA,TRBV27,TRBJ2-5,ASSYEQGGETQY
12,NA,TRBV27,TRBJ2-1,ASRGLYLYNEQF
13,NA,TRBV4-3,TRBJ2-2,ASSQYQGMGLELF
12,TRBD1,TRBV6-1,TRBJ1-2,ASSETGGDYGYT
13,NA,TRBV9,TRBJ2-5,ASSSRAAYQETQY
10,NA,TRBV19,TRBJ2-1,ASSPQGNEQF
16,NA,TRBV13,TRBJ2-2,ASSLGSPLAPNTGELF
15,TRBD1,TRBV18,TRBJ2-2,ASSPVRTGGAAGELF
14,NA,TRBV4-1,TRBJ2-7,ASSQEGQGGFYEQY
14,NA,TRBV5-1,TRBJ1-3,ASSPPGGPHGNTIY
13,TRBD2,TRBV18,TRBJ2-3,ASSPPGLALDTQY
13,NA,TRBV27,TRBJ2-7,ASSLSLQGKYEQY
11,TRBD1,TRBV2,TRBJ1-1,ASATGRPTEAF
13,NA,TRBV4-1,TRBJ1-1,ASSQEQASITEAF
14,TRBD1,TRBV5-6,TRBJ2-1,ASSLPGQGDGNEQF
12,NA,TRBV7-2,TRBJ1-1,ASSSWGGLTEAF
14,TRBD1,TRBV5-8,TRBJ1-5,ASSPGTGGANQPQH
10,NA,TRBV2,TRBJ1-1,ASASPGTEAF
12,NA,TRBV4-1,TRBJ1-2,ASSNYRKFYGYT
14,NA,TRBV6-6,TRBJ1-6,ATGPHTGTGNSPLH
14,TRBD2,TRBV19,TRBJ2-1,ASGGLAGAPYNEQF
10,NA,TRBV2,TRBJ1-5,ASHFPGQPQH
14,NA,TRBV11-2,TRBJ2-3,ASSFPLQGRTDTQY
13,TRBD1,TRBV9,TRBJ1-2,ASTPQSGGNYGYT
13,TRBD1,TRBV5-4,TRBJ2-3,ASSFAGQGVDTQY
13,NA,TRBV10-3,TRBJ2-1,AISESGGTYNEQF
11,NA,TRBV6-5,TRBJ1-1,ASSYTGNTEAF
9,NA,TRBV10-3,TRBJ1-1,AITRDKIAF
14,TRBD2,TRBV5-1,TRBJ2-2,ASSAVAGGDTGELF
12,NA,TRBV5-1,TRBJ1-1,ASSIDTMNTEAF
18,TRBD2,TRBV19,TRBJ2-3,ASSTGTSGGPGWVTDTQY
13,TRBD2,TRBV30,TRBJ2-3,AWSIAGGPGNTQY
11,TRBD2,TRBV2,TRBJ2-5,ASAERGQETQY
11,NA,TRBV5-1,TRBJ2-7,ASSEDSSYEQY
12,TRBD1,TRBV7-2,TRBJ2-7,ASSLTGGYYEQY
11,NA,TRBV15,TRBJ1-1,ATSRDPGDEAF
16,TRBD2,TRBV7-2,TRBJ2-3,ASSSLAGGPPYTDTQY
9,NA,TRBV2,TRBJ2-7,ASSVNYEQY
15,TRBD1,TRBV14,TRBJ1-6,ASSEQGASSYNSPLH
14,NA,TRBV5-1,TRBJ2-3,ASSPGEGRITDTQY
14,NA,TRBV7-7,TRBJ1-2,ASSLRVGWAGRGYT
10,NA,TRBV7-9,TRBJ2-7,SSSQGWYEQY
13,TRBD1,TRBV7-9,TRBJ2-5,SSSVGQTFQETQY
13,NA,TRBV6-5,TRBJ2-6,ASSYAGSGANVLT
14,TRBD1,TRBV7-2,TRBJ2-7,ASSLQGATLPEEQY
10,NA,TRBV9,TRBJ2-3,ASRAATDTQY
12,NA,TRBV6-5,TRBJ2-2,ASSYGRDTGELF
13,NA,TRBV19,NA,ASSTKGFAGNEQY
11,NA,TRBV6-1,TRBJ1-1,ASSDNMATEAF
13,NA,TRBV11-2,TRBJ2-6,ASSALRDRANVLT
15,TRBD1,TRBV18,TRBJ1-2,ASSPPDFTGGGYGYT
14,NA,TRBV5-1,TRBJ1-1,ASSLGVGVKLSEAF
10,NA,TRBV6-5,TRBJ2-2,ASRQVTGELF